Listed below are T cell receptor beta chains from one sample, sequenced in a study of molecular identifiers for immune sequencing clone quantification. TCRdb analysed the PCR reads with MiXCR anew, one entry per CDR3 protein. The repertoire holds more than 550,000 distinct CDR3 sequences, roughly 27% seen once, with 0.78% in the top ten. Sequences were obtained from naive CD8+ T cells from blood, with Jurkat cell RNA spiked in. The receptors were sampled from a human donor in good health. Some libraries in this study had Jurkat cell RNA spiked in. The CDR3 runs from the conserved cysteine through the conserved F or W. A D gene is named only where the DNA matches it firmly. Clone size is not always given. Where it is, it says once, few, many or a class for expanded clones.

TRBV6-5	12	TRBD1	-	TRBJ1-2	TGTGCCAGCAGTTTACAGGGGGATGGCTACACCTTC	CASSLQGDGYTF
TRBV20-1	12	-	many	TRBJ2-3	TGCAGTGCTAGCGGATTCACAGATACGCAGTATTTT	CSASGFTDTQYF
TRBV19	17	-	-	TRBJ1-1	TGTGCCAGTAGTATAGGAGGTTATCCGGCTAAGAACACTGAAGCTTTCTTT	CASSIGGYPAKNTEAFF
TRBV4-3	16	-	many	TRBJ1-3	TGCGCCAGCAGCCAAGATTTCGGATTTTCTGGAAACACCATATATTTT	CASSQDFGFSGNTIYF
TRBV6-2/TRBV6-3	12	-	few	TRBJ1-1	TGTGCCACCCAGTTGGGGGGGACTGAAGCTTTCTTT	CATQLGGTEAFF
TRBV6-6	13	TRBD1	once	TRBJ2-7	TGTGACAGCAGTCTCGGACAGGGGTACGAGCAGTACTTC	CDSSLGQGYEQYF
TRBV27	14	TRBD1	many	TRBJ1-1	TGTGCCAGCAGATCCGGGACAGGGGCTTTTGGTGCTTTCTTT	CASRSGTGAFGAFF
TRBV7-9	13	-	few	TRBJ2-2	TGTGCCCATGGGACAACCAACACCGGGGAGCTGTTTTTT	CAHGTTNTGELFF
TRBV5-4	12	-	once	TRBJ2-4	TGTGCCAGCAGCATTGGCCAAAACATTCAGTACTTC	CASSIGQNIQYF
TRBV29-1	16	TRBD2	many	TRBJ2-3	TGCAGCGTTGAATACAGTACGGGAGGAAGCACAGATACGCAGTATTTT	CSVEYSTGGSTDTQYF
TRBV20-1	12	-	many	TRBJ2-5	TGCAGTGCTAGACAGGAGGAAGAGACCCAGTACTTC	CSARQEEETQYF
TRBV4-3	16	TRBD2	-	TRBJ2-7	TGCGCCAGCAGCCAAGGTGTAGCGGGAGGCCTCTACGAGCAGTACTTC	CASSQGVAGGLYEQYF
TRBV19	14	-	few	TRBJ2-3	TGTGCCAGTAGTATATCCGAAGGCACAGATACGCAGTATTTT	CASSISEGTDTQYF
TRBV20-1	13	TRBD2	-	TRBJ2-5	TGCAGTGCTAGAGACGGCAGGGAGGGGACCCAGTACTTC	CSARDGREGTQYF
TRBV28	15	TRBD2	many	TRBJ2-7	TGTGCCAGCAGTCCCGGACTAGCGGGAACCCACGAGCAGTACTTC	CASSPGLAGTHEQYF
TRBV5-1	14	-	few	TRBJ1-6	TGCGCCAGCAGCTTGGGTGGCGGAGCCTCACCCCTCCACTTT	CASSLGGGASPLHF
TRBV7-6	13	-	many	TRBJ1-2	TGTGCCAGCAGCGCCGGGGCTAGCTATGGCTACACCTTC	CASSAGASYGYTF
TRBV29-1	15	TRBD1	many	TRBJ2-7	TGCAGCGTTGAAACCGGGACAGGGTTGATGTACGAGCAGTACTTC	CSVETGTGLMYEQYF
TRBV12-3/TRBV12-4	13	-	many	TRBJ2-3	TGTGCCAGCAGAGGACAACCCACAGATACGCAGTATTTT	CASRGQPTDTQYF
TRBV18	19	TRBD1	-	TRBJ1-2	TGTGCCAGCTCACCACCCCCCGGGACAGGGGGCCCCTCTAACTATGGCTACACCTTC	CASSPPPGTGGPSNYGYTF
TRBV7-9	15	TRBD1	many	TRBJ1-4	TGTGCCAGCAGCTCTACAGGGGAGGAAGATGAAAAACTGTTTTTT	CASSSTGEEDEKLFF
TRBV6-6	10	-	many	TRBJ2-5	TGTGCCAGCGGGTCAGAGACCCAGTACTTC	CASGSETQYF
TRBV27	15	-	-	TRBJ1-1	TGTGCCAGCAGTTTATCGCCCCCCATGAACACTGAAGCTTTCTTT	CASSLSPPMNTEAFF
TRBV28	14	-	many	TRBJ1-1	TGTGCCAGCAGTTTACCGGGTATGTTCACTGAAGCTTTCTTT	CASSLPGMFTEAFF
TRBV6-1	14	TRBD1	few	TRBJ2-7	TGTGCCAGCCTAACCGGGACAGAGGCCTACGAGCAGTACTTC	CASLTGTEAYEQYF
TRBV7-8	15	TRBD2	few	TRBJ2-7	TGTGCCAGCAGCTTAAGCGGGACTAGCGGGTACGAGCAGTACTTC	CASSLSGTSGYEQYF
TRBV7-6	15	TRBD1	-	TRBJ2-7	TGTGCCAGCAGCTCCGCGGCCGGGACAGGGGGCGAGCAGTACTTC	CASSSAAGTGGEQYF
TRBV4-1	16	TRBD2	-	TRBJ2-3	TGCGCCAGCAGCCAAGTCCCAGCGGGGGGTTCATATACGCAGTATTTT	CASSQVPAGGSYTQYF
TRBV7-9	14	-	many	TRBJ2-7	TGTGCCAGCAGCCCCGAGGGCAGGGGCTACGAGCAGTACTTC	CASSPEGRGYEQYF
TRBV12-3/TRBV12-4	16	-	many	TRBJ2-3	TGTGCCAGCAGTTTAGTTCGCGGGTCCATCACAGATACGCAGTATTTT	CASSLVRGSITDTQYF
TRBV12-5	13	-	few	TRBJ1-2	TGTGCTAGTGGTTTGGCCCGGAATGATGGCTACACCTTC	CASGLARNDGYTF
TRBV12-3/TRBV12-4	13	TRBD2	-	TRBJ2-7	TGTGCCGCTAGCCAGGGAGGGTACAATGAGCAGTACTTC	CAASQGGYNEQYF
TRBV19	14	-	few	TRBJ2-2	TGTGCCAGTAGTATAGTCAGTAACACCGGGGAGCTGTTTTTT	CASSIVSNTGELFF
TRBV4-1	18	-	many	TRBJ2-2	TGCGCCAGCAGCGATACTATTCAGGGGGGGGCGTGGACCGGGGAGCTGTTTTTT	CASSDTIQGGAWTGELFF
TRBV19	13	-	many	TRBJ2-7	TGTGCCAGTAGTTTCGAAGACGCCTACGAGCAGTACTTC	CASSFEDAYEQYF
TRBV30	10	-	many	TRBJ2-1	TGTGCCGGGGGACCCAATGAGCAGTTCTTC	CAGGPNEQFF
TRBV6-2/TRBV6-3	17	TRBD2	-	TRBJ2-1	TGTGCCAGCAGTTCCGTTTGGGTAGCGGGAGTAACGAATGAGCAGTTCTTC	CASSSVWVAGVTNEQFF
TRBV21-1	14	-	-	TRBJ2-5	TGTGCCAGCAGCAAATCGCGGGAACAAGAGACCCAGTACTTC	CASSKSREQETQYF
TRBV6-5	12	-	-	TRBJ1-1	TGTGCCAACAGTCCGGGGAACACTAAAGCTTTCTTT	CANSPGNTKAFF
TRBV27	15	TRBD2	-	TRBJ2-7	TGTGCCAGCAGTTTCGTAAGCGGGGGGGCGGGCGAGCAGTACTTC	CASSFVSGGAGEQYF
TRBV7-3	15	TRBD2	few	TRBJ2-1	TGTGCCAGCAGCGCCGGGACTAGCGGGATCAATGAGCAGTTCTTC	CASSAGTSGINEQFF
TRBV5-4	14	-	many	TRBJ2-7	TGTGCCAGCAGCACCAGACAGAACGCCTACGAGCAGTACTTC	CASSTRQNAYEQYF
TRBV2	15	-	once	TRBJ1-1	TGTGCCAGCAGTGTGGGCCTTCCGATAAACACTGAAGCTTTCTTT	CASSVGLPINTEAFF
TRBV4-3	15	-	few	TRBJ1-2	TGCGCCAGCAGCCAAGATAGATGGAATAGCTATGGCTACACCTTC	CASSQDRWNSYGYTF
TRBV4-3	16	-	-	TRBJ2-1	TGCGCCCGCAGCCAAGATTACAGGGCTGCCTACAATAAGCAGTTCTTC	CARSQDYRAAYNKQFF
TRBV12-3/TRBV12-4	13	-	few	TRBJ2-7	TGTGCCAGTAGGGGACACATAGCCTACGAGCAGTACTTC	CASRGHIAYEQYF
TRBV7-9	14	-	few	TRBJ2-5	TGTGCCAGCAGCATCCTTGACCCTGTGGAGACCCAGTACTTC	CASSILDPVETQYF
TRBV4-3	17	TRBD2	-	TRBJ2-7	TGCGCCAGCAGCCAAGATACCGGAGCGGGGGGTTCTTACGAGCAGTACTTC	CASSQDTGAGGSYEQYF
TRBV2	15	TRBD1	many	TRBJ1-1	TGTGCCAGCAGTCCCCTTGGGACAGTAAACACTGAAGCTTTCTTT	CASSPLGTVNTEAFF
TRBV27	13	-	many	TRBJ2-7	TGTGCCAGCAGCCTGGGACGGAGCTACGAGCAGTACTTC	CASSLGRSYEQYF
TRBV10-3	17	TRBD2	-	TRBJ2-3	TGTGCCATCAGTGTATCTCTCTTAGCGGGAGTGGCAGATACGCAGTATTTT	CAISVSLLAGVADTQYF
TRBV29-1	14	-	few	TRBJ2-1	TGCAGCGTTGAAGGGACGGGGACCTACAATGAGCAGTTCTTC	CSVEGTGTYNEQFF
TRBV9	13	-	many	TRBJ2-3	TGTGCCAGCAGCGGACCGGGATCAGATACGCAGTATTTT	CASSGPGSDTQYF
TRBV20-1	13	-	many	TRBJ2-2	TGCAGTGCTAGAGAAGGGTACACCGGGGAGCTGTTTTTT	CSAREGYTGELFF
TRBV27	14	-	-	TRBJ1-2	TGTGCCAGCAGTTTCGGGACTGGTGGCTATGGCTACACCTTC	CASSFGTGGYGYTF
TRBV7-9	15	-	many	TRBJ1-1	TGTGCCAGCAGCTTAGGGGTCAGGATAGACACTGAAGCTTTCTTT	CASSLGVRIDTEAFF
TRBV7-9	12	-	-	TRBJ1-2	TGTGCCAGCAGCTTACAGGGTAACGGCTACACCTTC	CASSLQGNGYTF
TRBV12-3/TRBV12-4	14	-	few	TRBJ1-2	TGTGCCAGCAGTTTATCGGGCAGGGCTTCCGGCTACGCCTTC	CASSLSGRASGYAF